This TCR beta chain was sequenced in a study of read filtering for tumor transcriptome and immune sequencing. CDR3 length equals 14 residues. Germline V lookup: CDR1 MNHEY, CDR2 SMNVEV (reference sequence). V was clipped by 5 bases and J by 0 bases, with 10 bases between them. From roughly 400 ng of RNA, a library with molecular barcoded alpha/delta and beta/gamma adaptors was made. Using its own MiXCR run on the reads, TCRdb lists one record per CDR3 protein. The data contain 100,000 to 150,000 distinct CDR3 sequences, approximately 13% of them singletons. The study, taken as a whole, reports: This fraction held mixed bone marrow immune cells after CD138-negative sorting.

This clonotype was seen many times. Antigen unknown. The chain has TRBV27 and TRBJ2-5; TRBD1 is a possible D gene (6 bases). The specimen sequenced was a population of CD138-negative cells sorted from bone marrow. The receptor's source is a donor aged 40 or older with multiple myeloma. CDR3 coding DNA: TGTGCCAGCAGTACCCGGACAGACCAAGAGACCCAGTACTTC. Encoded protein: CASSTRTDQETQYF.